This T cell receptor (beta chain) is drawn from a study of regulatory T cells in long-lasting Graves disease. This clonotype was picked up many times. Regarding time point: newly diagnosed GD, antithyroid drugs for less than 3 months. Making the TCR library involved RNA that had been extracted from PBMCs. Libraries of TCR beta came from iRepertoire HTBI primers plus Arm-PCR of CDR3 regions. Via MiXCR, TCRdb re-called the multiplex PCR reads, giving one row per CDR3 protein. This sample yields about 560,000 distinct CDR3 sequences, of which roughly 15% are seen a single time; around 12% belongs to the top ten. J gave up 5 bases and V 2 bases, and 4 bases lay outside the gene matches. This CDR3 has 14 amino acids. The germline V gene has CDR1 SGHAT and CDR2 FQNNGV. The same data also went into a second study, on T cells in Graves' hyperthyroidism and ophthalmopathy. That investigation notes: Initially, a first-round RT-PCR of the TCR CDR3 employed the HTBI primer set.

The sample in question was peripheral blood mononuclear cells (PBMCs), obtained at new diagnosis, from a patient treated with antithyroid drugs. This TCR derives from a man aged 18 to 29 with Graves disease. The V gene is TRBV11-2, the J gene TRBJ2-3; 7 bases fit TRBD2. CDR3 sequence (DNA): TGTGCCAGCAGCTTATTGAGCGGGAAAGATACGCAGTATTTT. Translation gives CASSLLSGKDTQYF.